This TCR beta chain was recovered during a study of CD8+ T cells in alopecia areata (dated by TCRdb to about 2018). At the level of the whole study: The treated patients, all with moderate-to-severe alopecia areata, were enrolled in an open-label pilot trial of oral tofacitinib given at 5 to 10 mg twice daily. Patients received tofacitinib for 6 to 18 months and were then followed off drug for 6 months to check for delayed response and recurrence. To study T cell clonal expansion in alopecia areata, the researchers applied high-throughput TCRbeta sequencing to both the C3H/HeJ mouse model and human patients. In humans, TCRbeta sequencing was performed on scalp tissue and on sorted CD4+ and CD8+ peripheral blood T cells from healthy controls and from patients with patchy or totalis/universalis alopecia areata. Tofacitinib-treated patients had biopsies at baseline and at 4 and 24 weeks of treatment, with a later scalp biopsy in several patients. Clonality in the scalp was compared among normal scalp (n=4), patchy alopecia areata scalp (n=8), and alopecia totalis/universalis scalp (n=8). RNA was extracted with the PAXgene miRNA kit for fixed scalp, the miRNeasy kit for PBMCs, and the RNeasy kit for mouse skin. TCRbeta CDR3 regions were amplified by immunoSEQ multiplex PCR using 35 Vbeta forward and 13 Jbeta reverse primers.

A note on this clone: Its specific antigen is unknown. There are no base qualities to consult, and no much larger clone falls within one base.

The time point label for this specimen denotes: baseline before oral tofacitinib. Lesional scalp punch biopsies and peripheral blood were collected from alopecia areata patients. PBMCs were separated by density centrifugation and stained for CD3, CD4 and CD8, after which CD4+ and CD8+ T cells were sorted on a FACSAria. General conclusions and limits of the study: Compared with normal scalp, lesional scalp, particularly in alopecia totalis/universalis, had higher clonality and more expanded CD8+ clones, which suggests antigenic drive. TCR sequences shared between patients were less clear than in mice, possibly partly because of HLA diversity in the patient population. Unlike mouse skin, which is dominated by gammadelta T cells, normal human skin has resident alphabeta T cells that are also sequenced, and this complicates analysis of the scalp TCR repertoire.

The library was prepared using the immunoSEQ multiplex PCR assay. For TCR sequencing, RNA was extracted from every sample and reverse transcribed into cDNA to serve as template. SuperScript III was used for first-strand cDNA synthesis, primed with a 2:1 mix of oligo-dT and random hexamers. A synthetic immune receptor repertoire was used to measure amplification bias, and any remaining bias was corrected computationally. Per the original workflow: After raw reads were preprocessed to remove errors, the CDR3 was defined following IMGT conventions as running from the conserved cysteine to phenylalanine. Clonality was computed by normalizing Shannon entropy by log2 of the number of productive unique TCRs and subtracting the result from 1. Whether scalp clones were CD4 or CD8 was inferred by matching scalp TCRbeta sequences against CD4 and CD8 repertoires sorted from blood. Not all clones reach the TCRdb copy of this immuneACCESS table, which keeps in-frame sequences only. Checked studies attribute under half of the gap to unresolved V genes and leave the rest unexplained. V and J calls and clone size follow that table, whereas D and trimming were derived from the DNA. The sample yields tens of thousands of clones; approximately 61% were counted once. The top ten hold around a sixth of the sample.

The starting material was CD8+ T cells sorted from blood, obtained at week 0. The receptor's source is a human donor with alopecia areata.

CDR3 region: CASSPPLAGEMETQYF. The nucleotide sequence reads TGTGCCAGCAGCCCCCCACTAGCGGGAGAAATGGAGACCCAGTACTTC. This sequence uses TRBV7-9 and TRBJ2-5; 11 bases in between match TRBD2. The junction shows trimming of 5 bases on V and 5 bases on J, and the gene matches do not reach 10 bases of it. The CDR3 covers 16 residues, taking in both the cysteine and the phenylalanine. Only the CDR3 part of the read is kept: 48 bases, read in frame from the first base. Sequences SEHNR (CDR1) and FQNEAQ (CDR2) are obtained from the germline V gene (reference sequence). Supplemented by the reference TRBV7-9 and TRBJ2-5 proteins around the CDR3, the complete variable domain is DTGVSQNPRHKITKRGQNVTFRCDPISEHNRLYWYRQTLGQGPEFLTYFQNEAQLEKSRLLSDRFSAERPKGSFSTLEIQRTEQGDSAMYLCASSPPLAGEMETQYFGPGTRLLVL.